This paragraph covers one T cell receptor beta chain sequence. This sample was taken from a study of cytomegalovirus exposure and HLA in healthy donors. Germline values: CDR1 MNHEY, CDR2 SMNVEV (reference sequence). The CDR3 consists of 14 residues. Germline trimming cut 6 bases from V and 10 bases from J; bases unmatched to any gene: 6. Researchers ran the PCR with 60 Vbeta and 13 Jbeta primers. TCRdb's copy holds only in-frame clones and misses some; the assay was immunoSEQ multiplex PCR. Listed are 100,000 to 150,000 clones; about 1.4% falls within the top ten. Sequencing was carried out using PBMCs. This sequence was found in a woman in her 40s in good health and CMV-seronegative. The chain carries TRBV27 and TRBJ1-6, with TRBD1 matching over 10 bases. In DNA form, the CDR3 reads TGTGCCAGCAGCCGGGGACAGGGGAACTCACCCCTCCACTTT. This encodes CASSRGQGNSPLHF.